This TCR beta chain comes out of a study of blood T cells in healthy people across ages (dated by TCRdb to 2014 to 2015). Looking at the study overall: In model experiments, roughly one uniquely barcoded TCR beta cDNA molecule per two T cells was captured by template switching. The study analyzed two additional independent replicas of 1 million unique cDNA reads from the same blood draw for two donors, one aged 18 to 29 and one aged 80 or older. To track age-related changes in TCR beta repertoire diversity, the study relied on deep sequencing normalized with unique cDNA molecular identifiers. Donors were grouped into four age groups: young (average about 15 years), middle-aged (approximately 41), aged (around 60) and long-lived (about 90). To avoid experimental bias, donors of different ages were randomly spread across the sequencing lanes. Results and caveats for the whole study, not just this receptor: Observed TCR beta diversity correlated strongly with the percentage of naive T cells measured by flow cytometry. Since profiling was done on bulk unsorted PBMCs, naive and antigen-experienced compartments could not be conclusively compared. Estimates of total diversity from one million sequenced T cells were regarded as lower bounds and underestimates. Observed TCR beta diversity per million T cells fell roughly linearly with age, and a significant reduction was already apparent by age about 43. Donor CMV infection status was unknown, potentially confounding age-related changes in expanded clonotypes. Compared with the aged group, the long-lived group had more naive CD4+ T cells, fewer expanded clones and increased TCR diversity, a pattern suggesting age selection.

Systemically healthy Caucasian individuals from Russia, 39 in total and aged about 6 to 90 years, were included as donors. Each donor gave about 9.2 milliliters of peripheral blood, drawn into EDTA-treated Vacutainer tubes. Ficoll-Paque density-gradient centrifugation was used to isolate PBMCs, with at least 6 million obtained per sample. Total RNA was extracted from PBMCs with Trizol reagent, with at least 5.5 micrograms obtained per sample. For every donor, flow cytometry on a PBMC aliquot measured the percentage of naive CD45RAhigh/CD27high T cells. Library preparation used 5' RACE. Sequenced using an Illumina HiSeq 2500. A second PCR of roughly 7 to 11 cycles was performed with a sample-barcoded 5' primer and a J-beta primer mix. A unique molecular identifier was introduced onto each TCR beta cDNA molecule by a template-switch 5' adaptor carrying 12 random nucleotides. Each sample yielded at least 2.5 million CDR3-containing paired-end reads. First-strand cDNA was synthesized from all RNA with the Mint cDNA synthesis kit, primed by a TRBC-specific oligonucleotide. Following uracil-DNA glycosylase treatment, all cDNA underwent a first 18-cycle PCR with the universal primers M1SS and BC2_uni_R. The authors processed their data as follows. For normalization, 1 million high-quality reads, each with a distinct molecular identifier, were randomly selected from each sample. Instead of being binned into consensus sequences, reads that shared molecular identifiers were thrown out. MiTCR, with a Q25 quality threshold and the strictest error-elimination algorithm, was used for CDR3 identification, clonotype clustering and error correction. A nonparametric unseen species model with Euler transformation was used to estimate lower-bound total TCR beta diversity. TCRdb reanalyzed the raw reads on its own, using fastp at Q25 for trimming and MiXCR for clone calling, and kept in-frame beta chains. Entries that share a CDR3 protein sequence are merged under the most common genes and DNA. TCRdb, not the original authors, processed these V and J calls. Recorded for this sample are about 1,500,000 distinct CDR3 sequences; roughly 45% of them occurred a single time. The ten largest account for approximately 7.9% of the sample.

Reading from cysteine to phenylalanine, the CDR3 counts 16 amino acids. Of the read, only the CDR3 DNA is kept; its 48 bases are in frame from base 1. V loses 1 base at its end and J loses 3 bases; junction bases beyond the gene matches: 6. Based on the germline V gene, the CDR1 and CDR2 sequences are SGHRS and YFSETQ. Concerning this clonotype itself: What antigen it recognizes has not been identified. The input lacks base qualities; no much larger clone sits a single base away.

Sequenced material: blood. The TCR comes from a young woman in good health. The chain joins TRBV5-1 to TRBJ2-3, with 9 bases matching TRBD1. The CDR3 region: CASSLYRGLSTDTQYF. The sequenced DNA is TGCGCCAGCAGCTTGTACAGGGGGCTTTCTACAGATACGCAGTATTTT.